This T cell receptor (beta chain) is from a study of shared clonotypes between healthy human individuals. The protocol was immunoSEQ multiplex PCR, while the TCRdb copy is restricted to in-frame clones and leaves out a portion. The repertoire holds around 88,000 clones, with 68% as singletons. The CDR3 is 14 residues long. CDR1 is LGHNA, CDR2 YSLEER, per germline. Trimming pared 3 bases from V and 2 bases from J, leaving 10 bases between. The rearrangement links TRBV4-3 to TRBJ2-5; TRBD2 is a possible D gene (6 bases). Input material: memory CD8+ T cells sorted from blood. This sample's subset: CD45RO+ cells pooled with CCR7-negative TemRA cells. The receptor comes from a man aged 25-45 years in good health. This CDR3 is CASSQSGTQETQYF. DNA for the CDR3: TGCGCCAGCAGCCAGTCCGGGACTCAAGAGACCCAGTACTTC.